Below, 5 T cell receptor beta chains from the same sample are listed, as sequenced in a study of shared clonotypes between healthy human individuals. The repertoire was sequenced with immunoSEQ multiplex PCR; TCRdb's copy has only in-frame clones and lacks some. The repertoire includes about 2.4 million clones, roughly 93% of them detected once, and 0.35% to 0.45% sits in the top ten. Sequenced sample: naive CD4+ T cells from PBMCs. Subset specified: CD45RA+ positively selected. The receptors come from a man between 18 and 29 years old in good health. Some clones in this sample may be carry-over from other donors' samples.

V usage is TRBV25-1 and J usage is TRBJ1-2; 7 bases are shared with TRBD1. The CDR3 loop spans 15 amino acids. Germline values: CDR1 MGHDK, CDR2 SYGVNS. V gave up 2 bases and J gave up 8 bases; unmatched junction bases: 11. In DNA form, the CDR3 reads TGTGCCAGCAGTGAAGACCGTGCGGGGGGACAGGGCTACACCTTC. This gives the protein CASSEDRAGGQGYTF.

This chain joins TRBV2 and TRBJ1-3; D may be TRBD1 (6 bases). Looked up from germline, CDR1 is SNHLY and CDR2 is FYNNEI. This CDR3 spans 13 amino acids. V lost 5 bases to trimming and J lost 6 bases, with 11 bases between them. The CDR3 protein is CASSQNRENTIYF. The CDR3 coding sequence is TGTGCCAGCAGTCAAAACAGGGAAAACACCATATATTTT.

The chain joins TRBV27 to TRBJ2-7; 7 bases are shared with TRBD1. The CDR3 totals 13 residues. V was clipped by 5 bases and J by 5 bases; unmatched bases: 6. Germline CDR1 MNHEY, CDR2 SMNVEV (reference sequence). CDR3 nucleotides: TGTGCCAGCAGTAGAGACAGGGAGAACGAGCAGTACTTC. It specifies CASSRDRENEQYF.

The chain carries TRBV19 and TRBJ2-3; 11 bases are shared with TRBD1. Per the germline V gene, CDR1 is LNHDA and CDR2 is SQIVND (reference sequence). The CDR3 loop spans 14 amino acids. With 3 bases clipped from V and 9 bases from J, the junction kept 5 bases outside the gene matches. This CDR3 is CASSIGTGGITQYF. Written as DNA, the CDR3 is TGTGCCAGTAGTATCGGGACAGGGGGAATCACGCAGTATTTT.

The gene calls are TRBV7-2 and TRBJ2-4; TRBD1 or TRBD2 may be the D gene (5 bases each). The CDR3 has 15 residues. Germline V gives CDR1 SGHTA, CDR2 FQGNSA. V dropped 1 base and J dropped 0 bases, with 7 bases sitting between them. The CDR3 reads CASSLVGTAKNIQYF. CDR3 nucleotide sequence: TGTGCCAGCAGCTTAGTGGGGACAGCCAAAAACATTCAGTACTTC.